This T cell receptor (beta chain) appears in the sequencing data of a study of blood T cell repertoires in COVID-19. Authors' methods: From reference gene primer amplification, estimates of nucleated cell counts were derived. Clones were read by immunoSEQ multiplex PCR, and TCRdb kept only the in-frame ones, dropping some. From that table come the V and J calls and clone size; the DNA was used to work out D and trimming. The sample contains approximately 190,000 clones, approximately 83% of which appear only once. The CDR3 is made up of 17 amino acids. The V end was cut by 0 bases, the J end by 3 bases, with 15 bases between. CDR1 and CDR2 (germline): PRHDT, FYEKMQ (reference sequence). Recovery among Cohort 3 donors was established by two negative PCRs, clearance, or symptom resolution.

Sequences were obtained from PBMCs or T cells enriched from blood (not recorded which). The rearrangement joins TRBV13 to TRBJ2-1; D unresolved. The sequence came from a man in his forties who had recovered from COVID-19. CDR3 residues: CASSLGATASNYNEQFF. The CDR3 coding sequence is TGTGCCAGCAGCTTAGGTGCCACAGCCTCAAACTACAATGAGCAGTTCTTC.